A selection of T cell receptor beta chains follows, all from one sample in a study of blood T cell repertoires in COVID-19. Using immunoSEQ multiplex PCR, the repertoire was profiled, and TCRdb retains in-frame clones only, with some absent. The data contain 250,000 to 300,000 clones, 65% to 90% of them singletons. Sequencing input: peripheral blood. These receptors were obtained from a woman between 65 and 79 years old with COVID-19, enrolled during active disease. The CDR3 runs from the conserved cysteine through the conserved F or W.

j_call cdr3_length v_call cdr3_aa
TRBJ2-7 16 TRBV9 CASSVGTGLGSYEQYF
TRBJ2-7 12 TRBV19 CASDGGGYEQYF
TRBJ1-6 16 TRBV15 CATSRDRGGEPSPLHF
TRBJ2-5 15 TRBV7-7 CASSLASHRGETQYF
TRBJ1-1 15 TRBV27 CASNTWSGMNTEAFF
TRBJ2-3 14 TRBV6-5 CASTTGQTTDTQYF
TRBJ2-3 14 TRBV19 CASRGLAGTDTQYF
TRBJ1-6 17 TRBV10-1 CASSEREGRSYNSPLHF
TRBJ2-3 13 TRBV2 CAGTGGARDTQYF
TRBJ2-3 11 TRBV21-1 CASSDRDTQYF
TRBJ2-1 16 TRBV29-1 CSVGRGAGASYNEQFF
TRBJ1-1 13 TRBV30 CAWSTTGGTEAFF
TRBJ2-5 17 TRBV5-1 CASSPTSGTGGRETQYF
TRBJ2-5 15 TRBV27 CASSLTSGEGETQYF
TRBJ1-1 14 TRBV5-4 CASSLGKGAPEAFF
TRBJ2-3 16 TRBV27 CASGPSLAGGLDTQYF
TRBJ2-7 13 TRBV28 CASSLRESTEQYF
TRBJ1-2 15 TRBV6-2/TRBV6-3 CASTPRQGPFYGYTF
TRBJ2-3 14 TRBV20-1 CSASGGGGTDTQYF
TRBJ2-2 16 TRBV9 CASSDWTSGGSGELFF
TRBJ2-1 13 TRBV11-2 CASSLVWRLEQFF
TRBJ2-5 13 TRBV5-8 CASSFYRVETQYF
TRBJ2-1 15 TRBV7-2 CASSLEGGSYNEQFF
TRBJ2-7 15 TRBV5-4 CASSLGGTGGAEQYF
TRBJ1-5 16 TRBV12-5 CASGSLTGSSNQPQHF
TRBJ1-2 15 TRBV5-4 CASSYGLGGPDGYTF
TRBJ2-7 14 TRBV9 CASSTKSGAYEQYF
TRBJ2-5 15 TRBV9 CASSAEDREGETQYF
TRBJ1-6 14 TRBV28 CASSLGRVNSPLHF
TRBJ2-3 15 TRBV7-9 CASSSHADRGYTQYF
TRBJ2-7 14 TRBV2 CASREGYASGEQYF
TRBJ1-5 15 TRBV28 CASSRPDRVHQPQHF
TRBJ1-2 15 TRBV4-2 CASSQDLHTGYGYTF
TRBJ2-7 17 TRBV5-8 CASSLVLGVAGLREQYF
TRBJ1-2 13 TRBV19 CASSPGTGYGYTF
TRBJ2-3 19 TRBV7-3 CASSLTGGLAGGPRYTQYF
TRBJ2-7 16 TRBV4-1 CASSPSERGSGYEQYF
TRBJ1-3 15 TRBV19 CASSFWDFSGNTIYF
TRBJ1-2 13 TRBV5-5 CASSLGSGYGYTF
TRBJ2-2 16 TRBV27 CASSIPSGGAYGELFF
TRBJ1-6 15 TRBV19 CASMRGQTEGSPLHF
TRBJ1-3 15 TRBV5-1 CASSSAGGAGNTIYF
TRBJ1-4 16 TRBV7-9 CASSLGQNLPYEKLFF
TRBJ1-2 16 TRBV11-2 CASSLSGDRDNYGYTF
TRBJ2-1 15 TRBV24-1 CATSDNRDRGNEQFF
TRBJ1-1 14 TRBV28 CASSSGRENTEAFF